The clone carrying this TCR beta chain was seen at least ten times. Its target is not known. Other DNA sequences of this sample code for an identical CDR3. This entry comes from a study of cytomegalovirus exposure and HLA in healthy donors. As for the study in general: The study's early data release held around 85 million unique TCRs from HLA-typed donors.

Researchers ran the PCR with 60 Vbeta and 13 Jbeta primers. Some clones are missing from TCRdb's copy, which holds only in-frame ones; the method was immunoSEQ multiplex PCR. The sample contains about 180,000 clones, 65% to 85% of which appear only once. Study outcomes and limitations: V- and J-gene trimming of TCR beta was linked (in a later analysis) to a missense DCLRE1C variant. It was assumed in the presence/absence analyses that sequencing depth was roughly uniform across donors.

The V and J ends lost 0 bases and 5 bases respectively, with 11 bases between them. The CDR3 contains 14 residues. Germline values: CDR1 SGHRS, CDR2 YFSETQ. Sequencing input: PBMCs. This chain connects TRBV5-1 to TRBJ1-1; D is possibly TRBD1 (5 bases). The sequence was obtained from a girl between 5 and 17 years old in good health and CMV-seropositive. CDR3 residues: CASSLASGGTEAFF. The CDR3 bases are TGCGCCAGCAGCTTGGCCAGCGGGGGGACTGAAGCTTTCTTT. The variable domain in full, with the rest retrieved from reference TRBV5-1 and TRBJ1-1, is KAGVTQTPRYLIKTRGQQVTLSCSPISGHRSVSWYQQTPGQGLQFLFEYFSETQRNKGNFPGRFSGRQFSNSRSEMNVSTLELGDSALYLCASSLASGGTEAFFGQGTRLTVV.